This TCR beta chain came from a study of T cells after yellow fever vaccination. General observations from the study: Peaking faster, on day 5 versus 15, the secondary response was nonetheless weaker. Researchers noted that a small share of clonotypes showed up in both CD4 and CD8 compartments.

As for this clonotype: The antigen is unknown.

Germline CDR1 and CDR2: MNHEY and SMNVEV (reference sequence). The V and J ends lost 4 bases and 1 base respectively, with 16 bases between them. There are 16 residues in the CDR3. TCRdb passed the 5' RACE reads through MiXCR, listing each CDR3 protein once. Of about 340,000 distinct CDR3 sequences in the sample, approximately 13% were seen once. The sample consisted of CD4+ T cells sorted from PBMCs, taken 15 days after the yellow fever booster vaccination. The TCR sequence derives from a man between 18 and 35 years old who received the YFV17D yellow fever vaccine. V and J are TRBV27 and TRBJ1-1; D not resolved. CDR3 DNA: TGTGCCAGCAGTTCCCCATTAGGGCATCGGAACACTGAAGCTTTCTTT. Its translation: CASSSPLGHRNTEAFF.